The rows below give T cell receptor beta chains drawn from one sample of a study of blood T cell repertoires in COVID-19. The protocol was immunoSEQ multiplex PCR, while the TCRdb copy is restricted to in-frame clones and leaves out a portion. The sample holds 650,000 to 800,000 clones; 90% are singletons and the top ten take approximately 0.25%. Sequenced sample: peripheral blood. These TCRs come from a woman under 30 with acute or convalescent COVID-19. Each CDR3 is given with its conserved first and last residue. The D gene is left open where the match is weak.

TGTGCCAGCAGTTTGGCCCGGGACACCTGGTCGGGGTCAAGGAATGAAAAACTGTTTTTT	CASSLARDTWSGSRNEKLFF	TRBV27	.	TRBJ1-4
TGTGCCAGCAGCCTAGGACAGGGGGACGCAGATACGCAGTATTTT	CASSLGQGDADTQYF	TRBV11-3	TRBD1	TRBJ2-3
TGTGCCAGCAGCCAAGAGGTAAGAGGGAGGGGCGCCTCTGTAGAAAACACCATATATTTT	CASSQEVRGRGASVENTIYF	TRBV3-1/TRBV3-2	.	TRBJ1-3
TGTGCCAGCAGCTTAGATCAGGGGATCGCTAATGAAAAACTGTTTTTT	CASSLDQGIANEKLFF	TRBV7-9	.	TRBJ1-4
TGTGCCAGCAGCCAAGATCCCAGACATAACTATGGCTACACCTTC	CASSQDPRHNYGYTF	TRBV14	.	TRBJ1-2
TGTGCCAGCAGCTTCGGACAGGGTTTGTTCACTGAAGCTTTCTTT	CASSFGQGLFTEAFF	TRBV5-6	TRBD1	TRBJ1-1
TGTGCCAGTAGCCCATTGGCGGGGCCAGAGAGGAGTGGCTACACCTTC	CASSPLAGPERSGYTF	TRBV19	.	TRBJ1-2
TGTGCCAGCAGCCGGCGGACAGTGAATTCACCCCTCCACTTT	CASSRRTVNSPLHF	TRBV7-2	.	TRBJ1-6
TGTGCCAGCAGTTTCATCGGGGACAATGAGCAGTTCTTC	CASSFIGDNEQFF	TRBV27	.	TRBJ2-1
TGCAGTGCTAGTCCCCCAGCAGGGTATGGCTACACCTTC	CSASPPAGYGYTF	TRBV20-1	.	TRBJ1-2
TGCAGCGTTCCTTCAAACGGGACTGCCTACGAGCAGTACTTC	CSVPSNGTAYEQYF	TRBV29-1	.	TRBJ2-7
TGCGCCAGCAATGTCCCAGGGGGTGAGGTATTAGAGACCCAGTACTTC	CASNVPGGEVLETQYF	TRBV5-1	TRBD1	TRBJ2-5
TGTGCCAGCTCGCGGCCGGGGGGGGACACTGAAGCTTTCTTT	CASSRPGGDTEAFF	TRBV18	.	TRBJ1-1
TGTGCCAGCAGAATGGGACAGGGCAAGGGCTACGAGCAGTACTTC	CASRMGQGKGYEQYF	TRBV27	TRBD1	TRBJ2-7
TGCGCCAGCAGCCCCCCCGGGGGAGCCCTCCCCACTGAAGCTTTCTTT	CASSPPGGALPTEAFF	TRBV5-1	.	TRBJ1-1
TGTGCCAGCAGCCCCTACGGCGGGGCGGGGAACATTCAGTACTTC	CASSPYGGAGNIQYF	TRBV3-1/TRBV3-2	.	TRBJ2-4